This TCR beta chain was captured by sequencing in a study of T-cell reconstitution after alpha-beta-depleted transplantation in children. CDR3 length equals 16 residues. Germline V gene lookup returns CDR1 SSHAT and CDR2 FNYEAQ (reference sequence). A word on this clonotype: An end of the junction does not agree with germline; a read error may underlie this.

Molecular barcoding with unique molecular identifiers was used for the TCRbeta library. TCRdb recomputed calls from the PCR reads with MiXCR, one row per CDR3 protein. The sample shows over 550,000 distinct CDR3 sequences, roughly a tenth of them seen only once. This receptor was identified in a human donor who donated a stem cell graft to a child with acute myeloid leukemia. The chain carries TRBV7-7 and TRBJ2-2; a weak D match, TRBD1 (6 bases). The sequencing here drew on PBMCs from the stem cell graft donor, taken from the stem cell graft. CDR3 DNA: TGTGCTAGCAGCTTAACAGGGCCCCCGAACACCGGGGAGCTGTTTTTT. This codes for CASSLTGPPNTGELFF.